The source of this T cell receptor beta chain is a study of blood T cell repertoires in COVID-19. The wider study: Sites across the United States, Italy and Spain contributed samples from acute and convalescent COVID-19. The analysed material was cDNA or gDNA that came from T cells, B-cell-depleted T cells, or PBMCs.

The Seattle patients joined while their infection was active and were tracked longitudinally afterward. This CDR3 has 13 amino acids. Between the trimmed V and J ends, which lost 6 bases and 2 bases, there was a span of 8 bases. The germline V gene encodes CDR1 MNHEY and CDR2 SMNVEV (reference sequence). Source study methods: Estimation of nucleated cell counts relied on the amplification of reference gene primers. Using immunoSEQ multiplex PCR, the repertoire was profiled, and TCRdb retains in-frame clones only, with some absent. That table supplies the V and J calls and clone size; D and trimming were determined from the DNA. The sample contains approximately 110,000 clones, around 85% of which appear only once.

The sample consisted of peripheral blood. This chain joins TRBV27 and TRBJ1-3; D call uncertain. The clonotype originates from a woman older than 75 with COVID-19, enrolled during active disease. CDR3 in amino acids: CASRDFAGNTIYF. CDR3 DNA sequence: TGTGCCAGCAGGGACTTTGCTGGAAACACCATATATTTT.